These T cell receptor beta chains were read from a single sample in a study of CD8+ T cells in alopecia areata. Some clones are missing from TCRdb's copy, which holds only in-frame ones; the method was immunoSEQ multiplex PCR. The table includes over 70,000 clones, roughly 70% detected once. The sample here was CD8+ T cells sorted from blood, taken at week 24, from a patient treated with tofacitinib. These receptor sequences come from a human donor with alopecia areata. Both conserved end residues are part of each CDR3. D genes are given only for firm matches. Not all rows give a size; the values are once, few, many and, for expanded clones, a class.

clone_size,d_call,cdr3_length,v_call,j_call,cdr3_aa,cdr3_nt
.,.,13,TRBV29-1,TRBJ1-4,CSVIGGGDEKLFF,TGCAGCGTTATCGGGGGCGGCGATGAAAAACTGTTTTTT
.,.,17,TRBV10-3,TRBJ1-5,CAISELEGRYSNQPQHF,TGTGCCATCAGTGAGTTGGAGGGAAGGTATAGCAATCAGCCCCAGCATTTT
few,.,14,TRBV11-2,TRBJ1-2,CASSFSGPSEGYTF,TGTGCCAGCAGCTTCTCGGGTCCGTCAGAGGGCTACACCTTC
.,.,16,TRBV27,TRBJ2-3,CASSFQGAVGPDTQYF,TGTGCCAGCAGTTTCCAAGGTGCGGTGGGGCCAGATACGCAGTATTTT
.,.,15,TRBV25-1,TRBJ1-5,CASSDPGHVNQPQHF,TGTGCCAGCAGTGACCCGGGACACGTCAATCAGCCCCAGCATTTT
.,.,15,TRBV5-1,TRBJ2-7,CASSLDEGLYYEQYF,TGCGCCAGCAGCTTGGATGAGGGATTGTACTACGAGCAGTACTTC
.,TRBD1,14,TRBV7-9,TRBJ2-7,CASSPGQDYYEQYF,TGTGCCAGCAGCCCGGGACAGGATTACTACGAGCAGTACTTC
.,.,15,TRBV9,TRBJ1-2,CASSGDTQSNYGYTF,TGTGCCAGCAGCGGGGACACCCAATCTAACTATGGCTACACCTTC
.,.,17,TRBV19,TRBJ1-1,CASSIFADRPMNTEAFF,TGTGCCAGTAGTATATTCGCGGATAGGCCCATGAACACTGAAGCTTTCTTT
.,.,11,TRBV25-1,TRBJ2-5,CASSESGTQYF,TGTGCCAGCAGTGAATCCGGGACCCAGTACTTC
.,.,16,TRBV7-9,TRBJ2-2,CASSSTPGADTGELFF,TGTGCCAGCAGCTCCACACCGGGGGCGGACACCGGGGAGCTGTTTTTT
once,TRBD1,15,TRBV2,TRBJ1-6,CASRAGTGDNSPLHF,TGTGCCAGCAGGGCCGGGACAGGGGATAATTCACCCCTCCACTTT
few,.,12,TRBV13,TRBJ2-7,CASSAGWYEQYF,TGTGCCAGCAGCGCAGGGTGGTACGAGCAGTACTTC
.,.,15,TRBV6-5,TRBJ1-2,CASSFSRTGHYGYTF,TGTGCCAGCAGTTTCTCCCGGACGGGCCACTATGGCTACACCTTC
few,.,14,TRBV14,TRBJ1-2,CASSQGSGSYGYTF,TGTGCCAGCAGCCAAGGATCAGGATCCTATGGCTACACCTTC
.,TRBD1,13,TRBV6-5,TRBJ2-5,CASNGDRTETQYF,TGTGCCAGCAACGGGGACAGGACGGAGACCCAGTACTTC
.,TRBD1,16,TRBV6-5,TRBJ2-5,CASSYSRTGTQETQYF,TGTGCCAGCAGTTACTCTCGGACAGGGACCCAAGAGACCCAGTACTTC
once,.,16,TRBV4-3,TRBJ2-1,CASSQDGREPRDEQFF,TGCGCCAGCAGCCAAGATGGGCGGGAACCTAGGGATGAGCAGTTCTTC
few,.,10,TRBV2,TRBJ2-2,CASSAGELFF,TGTGCCAGCAGCGCCGGGGAGCTGTTTTTT
.,.,15,TRBV27,TRBJ1-1,CASSPNEGLGTEAFF,TGTGCCAGCAGTCCTAATGAGGGTCTGGGCACTGAAGCTTTCTTT
.,TRBD2,17,TRBV4-1,TRBJ2-1,CASSQDPPSGSYNEQFF,TGCGCCAGCAGCCAAGACCCACCTAGCGGCAGTTACAATGAGCAGTTCTTC
.,.,14,TRBV7-9,TRBJ2-7,CASSPPQGVYEQYF,TGTGCCAGCAGCCCCCCCCAGGGAGTCTACGAGCAGTACTTC
.,.,12,TRBV7-9,TRBJ2-7,CASSLSAYEQYF,TGTGCCAGCAGCTTATCGGCCTACGAGCAGTACTTC
.,.,13,TRBV4-3,TRBJ1-5,CASSQDRGHAQHF,TGCGCCAGCAGCCAAGATCGGGGTCATGCCCAGCATTTT
.,.,12,TRBV27,TRBJ2-5,CASGGAWETQYF,TGTGCCAGCGGGGGGGCCTGGGAGACCCAGTACTTC
few,.,13,TRBV18,TRBJ2-5,CASSPHWGETQYF,TGTGCCAGCTCACCACATTGGGGCGAGACCCAGTACTTC
.,.,11,TRBV27,TRBJ2-7,CASASLNAQYF,TGTGCCAGCGCTTCTTTGAATGCGCAGTACTTC
.,TRBD1,14,TRBV4-1,TRBJ1-2,CASSHPGTGYGYTF,TGCGCCAGCAGCCACCCCGGGACAGGCTATGGCTACACCTTC
.,TRBD2,17,TRBV5-1,TRBJ2-3,CASSLSSGRSGEDTQYF,TGCGCCAGCAGCTTATCTAGCGGGAGATCCGGCGAGGATACGCAGTATTTT
.,TRBD2,14,TRBV5-1,TRBJ2-7,CASSLTSGGYEQYF,TGCGCCAGCAGCTTAACTAGCGGGGGGTACGAGCAGTACTTC
few,.,14,TRBV29-1,TRBJ2-7,CSVAGRGSRYEQYF,TGCAGCGTTGCGGGCAGGGGAAGTCGATACGAGCAGTACTTC
.,.,15,TRBV9,TRBJ2-3,CASSAEGTTTDTQYF,TGTGCCAGCAGCGCAGAAGGGACGACCACAGATACGCAGTATTTT
.,.,14,TRBV7-9,TRBJ1-5,CASSLSAGGQPQHF,TGTGCCAGCAGCTTAAGCGCGGGAGGTCAGCCCCAGCATTTT
once,TRBD1,15,TRBV2,TRBJ1-1,CASTLTGDPYTEAFF,TGTGCCAGCACCCTTACAGGGGACCCCTACACTGAAGCTTTCTTT
.,.,11,TRBV28,TRBJ2-3,CASSRGDTQYF,TGTGCCAGCAGCCGCGGGGATACGCAGTATTTT
.,.,15,TRBV4-1,TRBJ2-3,CASSQDGLGGDTQYF,TGCGCCAGCAGCCAAGATGGTTTAGGAGGAGATACGCAGTATTTT
once,.,16,TRBV7-9,TRBJ1-1,CASSSPGEFPNTEAFF,TGTGCCAGCAGCTCCCCTGGGGAATTCCCGAACACTGAAGCTTTCTTT
.,TRBD1,15,TRBV5-6,TRBJ1-6,CASSLVPGGDSPLHF,TGTGCCAGCAGCTTGGTTCCAGGGGGGGATTCACCCCTCCACTTT
.,TRBD1,16,TRBV27,TRBJ1-5,CASSLGQGILDQPQHF,TGTGCCAGCAGCCTTGGACAGGGAATTTTGGATCAGCCCCAGCATTTT
.,.,15,TRBV5-6,TRBJ2-1,CASSFGADGYNEQFF,TGTGCCAGCAGCTTTGGAGCGGATGGGTACAATGAGCAGTTCTTC
.,TRBD1,14,TRBV13,TRBJ1-2,CASSRTGGDYGYTF,TGTGCCAGCAGTCGGACAGGGGGTGACTATGGCTACACCTTC
few,TRBD1,14,TRBV11-2,TRBJ2-7,CASSWDRPHYEQYF,TGTGCCAGCAGCTGGGACAGGCCCCACTACGAGCAGTACTTC
.,TRBD2,17,TRBV4-2,TRBJ2-5,CASSRAPPRAGSETQYF,TGTGCCAGCAGCCGAGCCCCTCCGCGAGCGGGGTCTGAGACCCAGTACTTC
.,TRBD1,15,TRBV14,TRBJ2-1,CASSPPGGSYNEQFF,TGTGCCAGCAGCCCCCCAGGGGGCTCCTACAATGAGCAGTTCTTC
once,.,14,TRBV27,TRBJ2-7,CASSLSGGSYEQYF,TGTGCCAGCAGTTTATCCGGGGGCTCCTACGAGCAGTACTTC
.,TRBD2,15,TRBV27,TRBJ2-1,CASSLGLAGGNEQFF,TGTGCCAGCAGTTTAGGACTAGCTGGGGGCAATGAGCAGTTCTTC
.,.,14,TRBV27,TRBJ1-5,CASSLGGYNQPQHF,TGTGCCAGCAGTTTAGGGGGATACAATCAGCCCCAGCATTTT
.,.,15,TRBV7-7,TRBJ1-5,CASTARQDLSQPQHF,TGTGCCAGCACCGCACGACAGGACCTCAGTCAGCCCCAGCATTTT
.,.,12,TRBV7-9,TRBJ2-1,CASSRGSDEQFF,TGTGCCAGCAGCCGGGGGTCCGATGAGCAGTTCTTC
.,TRBD1,14,TRBV7-9,TRBJ2-5,CASSPWTGEETQYF,TGTGCCAGCAGCCCCTGGACAGGGGAGGAGACCCAGTACTTC
.,.,14,TRBV7-9,TRBJ2-7,CASTRSFGSYEQYF,TGTGCCAGCACCCGAAGCTTCGGCTCCTACGAGCAGTACTTC
once,.,14,TRBV30,TRBJ1-1,CAWTLQAGRNEAFF,TGTGCCTGGACCCTTCAAGCAGGCCGCAACGAAGCTTTCTTT
.,TRBD1,16,TRBV4-1,TRBJ2-2,CASSQEARGRVGELFF,TGCGCCAGCAGCCAAGAGGCCAGGGGGCGCGTCGGGGAGCTGTTTTTT
.,.,16,TRBV6-1,TRBJ2-2,CASSDPAGPSAGELFF,TGTGCCAGCAGTGACCCGGCGGGTCCTTCCGCCGGGGAGCTGTTTTTT
.,TRBD1,13,TRBV29-1,TRBJ1-1,CSVEGQGGTEAFF,TGCAGCGTTGAAGGACAGGGTGGCACTGAAGCTTTCTTT
few,.,14,TRBV7-2,TRBJ1-1,CASSFRTSNTEAFF,TGTGCCAGCAGCTTCAGGACATCGAACACTGAAGCTTTCTTT
.,.,15,TRBV7-9,TRBJ2-5,CASSRRQDSQETQYF,TGTGCCAGCAGCCGCCGACAGGACAGTCAAGAGACCCAGTACTTC
.,.,15,TRBV27,TRBJ1-1,CASSRATGMNTEAFF,TGTGCCAGCAGCCGTGCGACAGGCATGAACACTGAAGCTTTCTTT
.,TRBD1,17,TRBV27,TRBJ1-5,CASSSRGTADSNQPQHF,TGTGCCAGCAGTTCACGCGGGACAGCTGATAGCAATCAGCCCCAGCATTTT